The T cell receptor beta chain under discussion was sequenced for a study of T cell repertoires and leukemia-associated antigens (dated by TCRdb to 2018 to 2020). About the investigation overall: About 5.1 to 6.6 million read pairs and about 3.3 to 5.0 million effective reads were obtained per sample, with roughly 15 million effective reads obtained overall. Using in vitro peptide stimulation of healthy T cells, the study set out to figure out what antigen is recognized by a TCR Vbeta21 clone that had previously been found in CML patients.

Paper-wide results and their limitations: Across the four groups, there were no significant differences in the numbers of Vbeta genes (about 60), Jbeta genes (over twelve), VDJ rearrangements, or unique CDR3s. Antigen specificity and function of the expanded clones were not tested directly and required further investigation.

The CDR3 starts with the cysteine, ends with the phenylalanine, and has 16 residues. Just the 48-base CDR3 DNA is kept, in frame starting at base 1. Here V drops 7 bases and J drops 0 bases, and the junction holds 6 bases not matched to any gene. Total RNA was extracted from the cultured T cells using TRIzol reagent. TCRbeta libraries were amplified from RNA using 5' rapid amplification of cDNA ends (5'RACE). Library concentration and integrity were checked with Qubit, an Agilent instrument, and quantitative PCR before sequencing. Sequencing of qualified libraries was performed on Illumina HiSeq or MiSeq by a commercial service provider. For the original study's pipeline: TCR sequences in each sample were identified using MiXCR version 1.8.2. To qualify, a clone needed a CDR3 longer than four amino acids, an in-frame nucleotide length, and no stop codon. An effective read was defined as a read containing the complete CDR3 structure. RT-PCR with 24 Vbeta primers, GeneScan spectratyping, and Sanger sequencing were used to validate expanded clones. The public reads were reprocessed in TCRdb via fastp at Q25 and MiXCR, keeping in-frame beta chains. Every entry covers one CDR3 protein and lists the most common genes and DNA from its rows. Here the V and J calls rest on TCRdb's processing, not on the authors' analysis. This sample lists about 15,000 distinct CDR3 sequences; roughly 38% were detected once. Clones ranked in the top ten supply 9.2% of the sample.

CD3+ T cells were first rested overnight at more than 2 million cells/mL in RPMI 1640 without fetal bovine serum. MACS immunomagnetic beads were used according to the manufacturer's instructions to isolate CD3+ T cells from PBMCs. On this clonotype itself: Its antigen specificity is not known. There are no base qualities to consult, and no much larger clone falls within one base.

This sequence was found in a female donor in good health. Sequencing was done on a sample of CD3+ T cells sorted from blood and cultured. The rearrangement joined TRBV12-3 or TRBV12-4 to TRBJ2-1; 10 central nucleotides agree with TRBD2. The nucleotide sequence reads as follows: TGTGCCAGCAAACTAGCGGGGCGGGACTCCTACAATGAGCAGTTCTTC. The encoded protein is CASKLAGRDSYNEQFF.